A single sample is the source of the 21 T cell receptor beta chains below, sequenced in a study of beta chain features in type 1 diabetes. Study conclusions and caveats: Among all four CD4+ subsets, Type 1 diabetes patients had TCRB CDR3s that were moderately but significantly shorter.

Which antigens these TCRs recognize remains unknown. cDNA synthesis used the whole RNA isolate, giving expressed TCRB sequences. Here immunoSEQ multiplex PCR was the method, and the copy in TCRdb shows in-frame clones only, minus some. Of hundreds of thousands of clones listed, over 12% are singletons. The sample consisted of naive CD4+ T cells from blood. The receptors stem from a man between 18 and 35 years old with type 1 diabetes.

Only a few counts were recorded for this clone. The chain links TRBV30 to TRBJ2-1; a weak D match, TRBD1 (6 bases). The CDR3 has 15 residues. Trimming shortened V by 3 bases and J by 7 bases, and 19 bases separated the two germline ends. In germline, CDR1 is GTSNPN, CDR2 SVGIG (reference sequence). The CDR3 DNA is TGTGCCTGGAGGGAACAGGGAGCAGGACAAAATGAGCAGTTCTTC. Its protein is CAWREQGAGQNEQFF.

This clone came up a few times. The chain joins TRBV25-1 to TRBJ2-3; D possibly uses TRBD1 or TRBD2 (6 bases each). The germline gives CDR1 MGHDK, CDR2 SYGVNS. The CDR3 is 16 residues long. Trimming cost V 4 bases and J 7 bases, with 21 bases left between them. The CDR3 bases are TGTGCCAGCAGTGGTGACTCGTCGGGGGCGGGGTATACGCAGTATTTT. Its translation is CASSGDSSGAGYTQYF.

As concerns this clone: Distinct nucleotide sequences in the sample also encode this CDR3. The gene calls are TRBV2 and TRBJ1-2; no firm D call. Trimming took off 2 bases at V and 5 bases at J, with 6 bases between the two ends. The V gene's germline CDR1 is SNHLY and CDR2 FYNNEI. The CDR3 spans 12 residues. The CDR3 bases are TGTGCCAGCAGTGAAACGGGATATGGCTACACCTTC. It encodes CASSETGYGYTF.

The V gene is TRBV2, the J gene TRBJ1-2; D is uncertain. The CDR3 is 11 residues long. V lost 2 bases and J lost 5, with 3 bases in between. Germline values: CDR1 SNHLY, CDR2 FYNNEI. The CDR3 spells CASSESYGYTF. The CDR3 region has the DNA TGTGCCAGCAGTGAAAGTTATGGCTACACCTTC. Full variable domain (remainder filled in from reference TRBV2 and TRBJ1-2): EPEVTQTPSHQVTQMGQEVILRCVPISNHLYFYWYRQILGQKVEFLVSFYNNEISEKSEIFDDQFSVERPDGSNFTLKIRSTKLEDSAMYFCASSESYGYTFGSGTRLTVV.

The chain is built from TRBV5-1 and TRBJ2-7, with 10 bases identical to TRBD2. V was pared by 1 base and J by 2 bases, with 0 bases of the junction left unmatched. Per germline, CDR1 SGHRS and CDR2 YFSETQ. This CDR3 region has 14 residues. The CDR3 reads CASSLTSGTYEQYF. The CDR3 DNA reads TGCGCCAGCAGCTTGACTAGCGGGACCTACGAGCAGTACTTC.

CDR3 region: CASSQRAGWNTGELFF. For the CDR3, the DNA is TGCGCCAGCAGCCAAAGGGCAGGGTGGAACACCGGGGAGCTGTTTTTT. The chain uses TRBV4-3 and TRBJ2-2; D is possibly TRBD1 (5 bases). V lost 2 bases to trimming and J lost 1 base, with 11 bases between them. The germline V gene has CDR1 LGHNA and CDR2 YSLEER. The CDR3 has 16 amino acids.

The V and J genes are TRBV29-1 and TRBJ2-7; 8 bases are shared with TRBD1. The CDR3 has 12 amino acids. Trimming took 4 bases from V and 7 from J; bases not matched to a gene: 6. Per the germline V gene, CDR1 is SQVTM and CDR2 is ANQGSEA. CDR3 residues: CSVGQGSGEQYF. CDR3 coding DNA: TGCAGCGTTGGACAGGGGTCCGGAGAGCAGTACTTC.

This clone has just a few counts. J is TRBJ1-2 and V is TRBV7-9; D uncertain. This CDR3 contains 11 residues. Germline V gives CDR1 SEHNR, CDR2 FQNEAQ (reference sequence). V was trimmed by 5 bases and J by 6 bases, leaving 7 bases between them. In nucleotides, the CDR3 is TGTGCCAGCAGCCATTCCCATGGCTACACCTTC. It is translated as CASSHSHGYTF.

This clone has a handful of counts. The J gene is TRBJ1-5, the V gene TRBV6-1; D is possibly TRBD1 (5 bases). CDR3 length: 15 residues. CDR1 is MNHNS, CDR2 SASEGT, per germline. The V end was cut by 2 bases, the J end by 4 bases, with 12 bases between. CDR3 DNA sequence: TGTGCCAGCAGTGAAATCTCCAGGGCTAATCAGCCCCAGCATTTT. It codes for CASSEISRANQPQHF.

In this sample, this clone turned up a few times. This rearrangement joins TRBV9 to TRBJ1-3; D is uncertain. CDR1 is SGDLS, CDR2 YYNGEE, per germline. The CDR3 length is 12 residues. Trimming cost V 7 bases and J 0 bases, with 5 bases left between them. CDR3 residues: CASEDSGNTIYF. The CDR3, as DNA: TGTGCCAGCGAAGACTCTGGAAACACCATATATTTT.

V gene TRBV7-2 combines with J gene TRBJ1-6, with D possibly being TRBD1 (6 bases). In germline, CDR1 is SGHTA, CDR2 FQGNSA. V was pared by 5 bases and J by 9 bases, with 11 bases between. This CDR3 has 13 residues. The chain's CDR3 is CASSQDSPSPLHF. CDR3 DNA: TGTGCCAGCAGCCAGGACAGCCCTTCACCCCTCCACTTT.

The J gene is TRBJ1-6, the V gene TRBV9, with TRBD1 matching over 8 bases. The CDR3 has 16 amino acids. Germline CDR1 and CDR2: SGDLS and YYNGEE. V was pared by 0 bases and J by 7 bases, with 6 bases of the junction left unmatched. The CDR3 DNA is TGTGCCAGCAGCGTAGGAGGGGGACAGGAGAATTCACCCCTCCACTTT. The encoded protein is CASSVGGGQENSPLHF.

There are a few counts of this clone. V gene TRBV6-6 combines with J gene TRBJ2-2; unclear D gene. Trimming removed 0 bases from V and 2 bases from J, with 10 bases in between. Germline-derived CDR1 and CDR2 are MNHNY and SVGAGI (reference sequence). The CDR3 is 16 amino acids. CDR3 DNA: TGTGCCAGCAGTTACTCCTACGGAGCTAACACCGGGGAGCTGTTTTTT. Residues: CASSYSYGANTGELFF.

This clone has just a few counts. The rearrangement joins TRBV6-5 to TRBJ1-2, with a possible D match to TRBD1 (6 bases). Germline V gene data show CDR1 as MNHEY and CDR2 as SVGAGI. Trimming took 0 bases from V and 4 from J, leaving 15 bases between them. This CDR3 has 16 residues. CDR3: CASSYSGTPLGYGYTF. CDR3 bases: TGTGCCAGCAGTTACTCCGGGACACCGCTTGGCTATGGCTACACCTTC.

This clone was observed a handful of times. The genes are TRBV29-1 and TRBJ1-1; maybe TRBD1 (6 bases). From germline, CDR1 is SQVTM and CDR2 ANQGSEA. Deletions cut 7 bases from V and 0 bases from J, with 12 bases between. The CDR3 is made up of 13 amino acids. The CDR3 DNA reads TGCAGCGCCAGGACAGCCTTGAACACTGAAGCTTTCTTT. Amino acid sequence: CSARTALNTEAFF.

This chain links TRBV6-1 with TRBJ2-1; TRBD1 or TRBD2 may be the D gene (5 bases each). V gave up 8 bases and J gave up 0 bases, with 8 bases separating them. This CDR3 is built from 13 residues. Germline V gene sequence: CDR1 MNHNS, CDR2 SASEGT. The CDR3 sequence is CASSGSSYNEQFF. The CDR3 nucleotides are TGTGCCAGCTCAGGGAGCTCCTACAATGAGCAGTTCTTC.

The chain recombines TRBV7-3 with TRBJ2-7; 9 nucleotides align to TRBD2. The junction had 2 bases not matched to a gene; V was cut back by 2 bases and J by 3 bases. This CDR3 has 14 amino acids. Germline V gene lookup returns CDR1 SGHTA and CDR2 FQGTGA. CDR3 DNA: TGTGCCAGCAGCTTACTAGCGGGGAGCTACGAGCAGTACTTC. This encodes CASSLLAGSYEQYF.

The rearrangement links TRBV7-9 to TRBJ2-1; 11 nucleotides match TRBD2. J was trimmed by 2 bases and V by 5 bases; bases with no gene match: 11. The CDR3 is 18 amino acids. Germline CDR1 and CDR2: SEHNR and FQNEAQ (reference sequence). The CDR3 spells CASSRTGASGGTYNEQFF. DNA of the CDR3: TGTGCCAGCAGCCGAACGGGTGCTAGCGGGGGGACCTACAATGAGCAGTTCTTC. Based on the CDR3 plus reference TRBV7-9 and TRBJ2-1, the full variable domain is DTGVSQNPRHKITKRGQNVTFRCDPISEHNRLYWYRQTLGQGPEFLTYFQNEAQLEKSRLLSDRFSAERPKGSFSTLEIQRTEQGDSAMYLCASSRTGASGGTYNEQFFGPGTRLTVL.

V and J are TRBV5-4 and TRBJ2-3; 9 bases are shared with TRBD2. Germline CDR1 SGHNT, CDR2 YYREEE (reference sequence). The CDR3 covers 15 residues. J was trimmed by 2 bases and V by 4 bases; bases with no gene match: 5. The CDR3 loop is CASSRGTSNTDTQYF. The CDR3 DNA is TGTGCCAGCAGCCGCGGGACTAGCAACACAGATACGCAGTATTTT.

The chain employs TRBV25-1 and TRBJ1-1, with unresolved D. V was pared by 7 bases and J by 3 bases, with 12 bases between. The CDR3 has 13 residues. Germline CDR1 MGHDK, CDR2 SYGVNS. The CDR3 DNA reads TGTGCCAGCATCCTCAGCCCGTACACTGAAGCTTTCTTT. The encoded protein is CASILSPYTEAFF.

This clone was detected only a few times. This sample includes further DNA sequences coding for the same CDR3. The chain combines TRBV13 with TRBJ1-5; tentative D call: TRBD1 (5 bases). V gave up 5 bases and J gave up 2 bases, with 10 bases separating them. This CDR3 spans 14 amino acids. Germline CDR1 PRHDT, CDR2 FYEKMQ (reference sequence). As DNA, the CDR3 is TGTGCCAGCAGCGGGGGAAGGGGCAATCAGCCCCAGCATTTT. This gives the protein CASSGGRGNQPQHF. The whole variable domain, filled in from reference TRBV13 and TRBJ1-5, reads AAGVIQSPRHLIKEKRETATLKCYPIPRHDTVYWYQQGPGQDPQFLISFYEKMQSDKGSIPDRFSAQQFSDYHSELNMSSLELGDSALYFCASSGGRGNQPQHFGDGTRLSIL.